Sequencing of this T cell receptor (beta chain) was carried out in a study of cytomegalovirus exposure and HLA in healthy donors. As for the study in general: Roughly 180 million T cells yielded roughly 120 million unique TCR beta sequences, as an earlier analysis found.

Germline assignment: CDR1 MNHEY and CDR2 SMNVEV (reference sequence). The CDR3 is 17 amino acids. The V and J ends lost 5 bases and 0 bases, in that order; junction bases with no gene match: 11. 13 Jbeta primers and 60 Vbeta primers were used for the PCR. Generated by immunoSEQ multiplex PCR, the TCRdb table keeps only in-frame clones and is missing some. The table includes roughly 130,000 clones, approximately 80% detected once. The V gene is TRBV27, the J gene TRBJ2-3; TRBD2 matches at 7 bases. This receptor was taken from a man under 40 in good health and CMV-seronegative. Sequencing was done on a sample of PBMCs. The CDR3 sequence: CASSLSASGTSTDTQYF. CDR3 nucleotide sequence: TGTGCCAGCAGTCTCTCCGCTAGCGGAACTAGCACAGATACGCAGTATTTT.